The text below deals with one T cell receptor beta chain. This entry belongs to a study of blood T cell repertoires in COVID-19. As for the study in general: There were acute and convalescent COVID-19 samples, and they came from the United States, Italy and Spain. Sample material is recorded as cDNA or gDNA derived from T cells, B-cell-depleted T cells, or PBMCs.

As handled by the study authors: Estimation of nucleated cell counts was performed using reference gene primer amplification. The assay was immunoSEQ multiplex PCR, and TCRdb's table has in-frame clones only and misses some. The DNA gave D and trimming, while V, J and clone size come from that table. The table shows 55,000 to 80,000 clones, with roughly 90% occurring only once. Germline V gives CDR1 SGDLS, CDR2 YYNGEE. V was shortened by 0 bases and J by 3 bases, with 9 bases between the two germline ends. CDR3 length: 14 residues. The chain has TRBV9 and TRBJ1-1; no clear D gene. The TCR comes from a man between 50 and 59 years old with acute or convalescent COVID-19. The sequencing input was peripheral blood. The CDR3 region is CASSVEGRDTEAFF. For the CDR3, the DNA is TGTGCCAGCAGCGTAGAAGGGAGGGACACTGAAGCTTTCTTT.